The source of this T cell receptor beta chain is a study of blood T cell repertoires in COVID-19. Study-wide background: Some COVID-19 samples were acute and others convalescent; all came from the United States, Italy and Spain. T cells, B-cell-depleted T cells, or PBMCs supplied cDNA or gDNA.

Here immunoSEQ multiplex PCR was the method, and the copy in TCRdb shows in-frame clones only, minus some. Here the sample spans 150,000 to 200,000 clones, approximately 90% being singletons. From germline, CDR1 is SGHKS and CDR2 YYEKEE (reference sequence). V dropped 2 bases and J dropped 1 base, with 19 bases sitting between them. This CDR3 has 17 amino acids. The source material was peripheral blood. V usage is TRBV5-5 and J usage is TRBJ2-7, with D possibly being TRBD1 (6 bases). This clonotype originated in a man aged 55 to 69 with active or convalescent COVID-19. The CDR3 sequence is CASSLKYRAGQSYEQYF. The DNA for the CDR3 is TGTGCCAGCAGCTTAAAATACAGAGCTGGACAGTCCTACGAGCAGTACTTC.